This T cell receptor beta chain emerged from a study of T-cell memory formation after mild COVID-19. The CDR3 totals 12 residues. The germline V and J ends were trimmed by 4 bases and 7 bases, with 11 bases remaining between them. TCRdb processed the 5' RACE reads anew with MiXCR; each CDR3 protein has one entry. The table lists 400,000 or so distinct CDR3 sequences, 20% of them singletons, with more than 8% in the top ten. The TCR comes from an adult woman who had mild COVID-19 (a few samples of this study predate the infection). Cell type and time point are not known. Sequenced sample: PBMCs or a T cell subset sorted from them (not recorded which). J is TRBJ2-7 and V is TRBV12-3 or TRBV12-4; D is unclear. CDR3 nucleotides: TGTGCCAGCAGTTCGGGCCGTCAGGAGCAGTACTTC. Translating gives CASSSGRQEQYF.